This T cell receptor beta chain is from a study of cytomegalovirus exposure and HLA in healthy donors. Study background: As an earlier analysis found, roughly 180 million T cells yielded about 120 million unique TCR beta sequences. Study-level points and caveats: TCR association rates varied by HLA locus in a later analysis, with DRB1 highest and HLA-C lowest.

Trimming took 2 bases from V and 7 from J; bases not matched to a gene: 9. Germline loops: CDR1 SGHVS, CDR2 FNYEAQ. The CDR3 is made up of 16 amino acids. Donors had nominal health at sampling but likely had unrecorded immune exposures. This clone turned up a few times. Its target is unknown. The PCR employed 60 Vbeta primers together with 13 Jbeta primers. Assay: immunoSEQ multiplex PCR; the TCRdb copy retains only in-frame clones and omits some. Of roughly 100,000 clones in the sample, over 75% are singletons; the top ten hold roughly 5.4%. The receptor's source is a woman under 30 in good health and CMV-seropositive. Sequenced input: PBMCs. The chain carries TRBV7-6 and TRBJ1-2; the match to TRBD1 covers 11 bases. CDR3 sequence: CASSLSQPGQGVGYTF. CDR3 nucleotide sequence: TGTGCCAGCAGCTTAAGCCAGCCGGGACAGGGGGTTGGCTACACCTTC.